The sequence of this TCR beta chain was determined in a study of blood T cell repertoires in COVID-19. Study-wide context: Sites across the United States, Italy and Spain contributed samples from acute and convalescent COVID-19. The cDNA or gDNA used as material had been derived from T cells, B-cell-depleted T cells, or PBMCs.

Source study methods: Amplification with reference gene primers provided the estimates of nucleated cell counts. Data came from immunoSEQ multiplex PCR; TCRdb stores just in-frame clones and leaves some out. The V and J calls and clone size come from that table; D and trimming were worked out from the DNA. The sample shows approximately 150,000 clones, 87% of them seen only once. This clone was detected only a few times. The CDR3 sequence is 15 residues long. Germline V gives CDR1 MNHEY, CDR2 SVGAGI. Trimming removed 0 bases from V and 6 bases from J, with 15 bases in between. The receptor was derived from a man aged 50-59 years who had recovered from COVID-19. Material for sequencing was peripheral blood. The chain has TRBV6-5 and TRBJ2-7; D possibly corresponds to TRBD1 (7 bases). The CDR3 protein is CASSYSTQGTGEQYF. CDR3 DNA: TGTGCCAGCAGTTACTCGACACAGGGGACTGGCGAGCAGTACTTC.